A single T cell receptor beta chain is shown here with its context. Its antigen is not known. Run at survey level, the immunoSEQ assay was version v3.0. Generated by immunoSEQ multiplex PCR, the TCRdb table keeps only in-frame clones and is missing some. In the table there are tens of thousands of clones, approximately 80% of which are singletons. Sampling of each donor yielded at least one pre-ART PBMC sample and at least two post-ART PBMC samples. The data were taken from a study of long-term antiretroviral therapy in people with HIV. Study-level findings and limits: The range of CDR3 lengths in HIV repertoires proved narrower than that found in controls. Collection of the blood took place between about 2003 and 2017. The ART regimens in use then may have been less effective than current ones. On ART adherence, viral resistance or therapy changes, no data were available.

The origin of this receptor is a woman aged 45-65 years with HIV. The material was unsorted PBMCs, obtained 2 years after starting antiretroviral therapy.

For the CDR3, the DNA is TGCAGCGTTTTTCAGCGGACAGGCGAGCAGTACTTC. Encoded protein: CSVFQRTGEQYF. This chain links TRBV29-1 with TRBJ2-5; 7 bases are a match to TRBD1. TRBJ2-7 matches the DNA end more closely, so the J call is doubtful. From germline, CDR1 is SQVTM and CDR2 ANQGSEA. The CDR3 runs to 12 residues.